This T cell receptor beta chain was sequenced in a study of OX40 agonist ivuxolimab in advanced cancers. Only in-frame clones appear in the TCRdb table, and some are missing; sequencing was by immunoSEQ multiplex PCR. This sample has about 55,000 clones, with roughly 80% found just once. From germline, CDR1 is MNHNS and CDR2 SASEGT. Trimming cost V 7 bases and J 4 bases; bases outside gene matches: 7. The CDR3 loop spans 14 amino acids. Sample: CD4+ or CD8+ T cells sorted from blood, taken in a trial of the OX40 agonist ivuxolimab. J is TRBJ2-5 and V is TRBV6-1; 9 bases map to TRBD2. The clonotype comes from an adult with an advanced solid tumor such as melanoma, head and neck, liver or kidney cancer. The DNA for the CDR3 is TGTGCCAGCACGGGCGGGGGGGCCAGAGAGACCCAGTACTTC. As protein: CASTGGGARETQYF.